The next 31 T cell receptor beta chains were all read from a single sample in a study of sequential checkpoint blockade in melanoma. Libraries were prepared by immunoSEQ multiplex PCR; TCRdb keeps only in-frame clonotypes and omits some of them. The sample yields roughly 34,000 clones, 80% to 90% seen once. The treatment was: randomized to nivolumab then ipilimumab (arm A) or the reverse (arm B). The sample consisted of CD8+ T cells sorted from blood (inferred from file names), taken from a patient given nivolumab and ipilimumab in sequence. These receptors were obtained from a human donor with melanoma.

The CDR3 spells CASRNRDRLLETQYF. As DNA, the CDR3 is TGTGCCAGCAGGAACCGGGACAGGCTCTTGGAGACCCAGTACTTC. The chain has TRBV28 and TRBJ2-5; TRBD1 matches 8 bases. The CDR3 runs 15 residues. CDR1 is MDHEN and CDR2 is SYDVKM in the germline V gene. Trimming at V came to 6 bases and at J to 5 bases, leaving 11 bases not matched to a gene.

This chain joins TRBV6-5 and TRBJ2-7; the match to TRBD1 covers 7 bases. Per the germline V gene, CDR1 is MNHEY and CDR2 is SVGAGI. The CDR3 is 12 amino acids. Unmatched junction bases numbered 6, after V lost 7 bases and J lost 6 bases. The CDR3 DNA reads TGTGCCAGCAACAGGGGCGGAGGCGAGCAGTACTTC. Protein product: CASNRGGGEQYF.

V gene TRBV4-1 combines with J gene TRBJ2-7; D call uncertain. V was shortened by 2 bases and J by 2 bases, with 7 bases between the two germline ends. In germline, CDR1 is MGHRA, CDR2 YSYEKL. The CDR3 contains 13 residues. CDR3: CASSQSETYEQYF. CDR3 DNA sequence: TGCGCCAGCAGCCAATCAGAAACCTACGAGCAGTACTTC.

The chain couples TRBV4-3 to TRBJ2-3; the match to TRBD2 covers 11 bases. Per the germline V gene, CDR1 is LGHNA and CDR2 is YSLEER. The CDR3 sequence is 15 residues long. The ends lost 3 bases at V and 4 bases at J; junction bases unmatched: 3. The CDR3 nucleotides are TGCGCCAGCAGCCAGTATAGCGGGGGGGCAGATACGCAGTATTTT. This sequence encodes CASSQYSGGADTQYF.

This chain joins TRBV15 and TRBJ2-2, with D perhaps matching TRBD2 (6 bases). V was pared by 0 bases and J by 9 bases, with 14 bases between. Per the germline V gene, CDR1 is LNHNV and CDR2 is YYDKDF (reference sequence). The CDR3 contains 15 residues. In nucleotides, the CDR3 is TGTGCCACCAGCAGAGATCGGGGGACGGGCCGGGAGCTGTTTTTT. This gives the protein CATSRDRGTGRELFF.

The DNA for the CDR3 is TGTGCCAGCAGCGTAGGTTTTGTGAGGACAGATACGCAGTATTTT. This translates into CASSVGFVRTDTQYF. The V gene is TRBV9, the J gene TRBJ2-3; D call uncertain. The CDR3 contains 15 residues. Germline loops: CDR1 SGDLS, CDR2 YYNGEE. V lost 0 bases to trimming and J lost 3 bases, with 11 bases between them.

This chain links TRBV23-1 with TRBJ2-1, with TRBD1 matching over 7 bases. TRBV23-1 is treated as an ORF (open reading frame) with a function not yet certain. V was pared by 4 bases and J by 5 bases, with 8 bases of the junction left unmatched. The CDR3 is made up of 15 amino acids. CDR3 nucleotides: TGCGCCAGCAGTCTTCCGGGACAGAGAAACAATGAGCAGTTCTTC. Protein: CASSLPGQRNNEQFF.

J is TRBJ2-5 and V is TRBV27; 11 bases map to TRBD2. V was pared by 3 bases and J by 5 bases, with 5 bases of the junction left unmatched. Germline assignment: CDR1 MNHEY and CDR2 SMNVEV (reference sequence). The CDR3 has 15 amino acids. The CDR3 loop is CASSLGLAEGETQYF. CDR3 DNA: TGTGCCAGCAGTTTGGGACTAGCGGAGGGGGAGACCCAGTACTTC.

This chain links TRBV6-5 with TRBJ2-2; TRBD1 matches 7 bases. This CDR3 region has 15 residues. Germline CDR1 reads MNHEY; CDR2 reads SVGAGI. J lost 6 bases, V lost 6 bases, and 10 bases had no gene match. The CDR3 DNA reads as TGTGCCAGCAGCGCACTGGGACAGTCCGCCGGGGAGCTGTTTTTT. Residues: CASSALGQSAGELFF.

Regarding this clone: One end of the junction is discordant with germline, which a read error may explain. V gene TRBV7-7 combines with J gene TRBJ2-7; TRBD2 matches 13 bases. The CDR3 is 15 amino acids. Germline CDR1 is SSHAT and CDR2 is FNYEAQ (reference sequence). CDR3 in DNA: TGTGCTAGCAGCCCGGGACTAGCGGGACCTTACGAGCAGTACTTC. This gives the protein CASSPGLAGPYEQYF.

The chain employs TRBV18 and TRBJ2-1, with a weak D call TRBD1 (5 bases). With 1 base removed from V and 8 bases from J, the gap between germline ends came to 6 bases. The CDR3 consists of 12 residues. Looked up from germline, CDR1 is KGHSH and CDR2 is LQKENI. The CDR3, as DNA: TGTGCCAGCTCACCACAGGGGTATGAGCAGTTCTTC. Residues: CASSPQGYEQFF.

The rearrangement uses TRBV4-2 and TRBJ2-5; D may be TRBD1 (6 bases). The CDR3 consists of 20 residues. Germline loops: CDR1 LGHNA, CDR2 YNFKEQ. V was pared by 4 bases and J by 2 bases, with 29 bases between. CDR3 sequence: CASSPHGLRDTPLIQETQYF. The CDR3, as DNA: TGTGCCAGCAGCCCCCACGGACTCCGGGACACCCCTCTGATACAAGAGACCCAGTACTTC.

This clone was counted only a few times. The chain couples TRBV7-2 to TRBJ1-2; perhaps TRBD1 as D (6 bases). The CDR3 loop spans 14 amino acids. Germline loops: CDR1 SGHTA, CDR2 FQGNSA. Deletions cut 5 bases from V and 8 bases from J, with 18 bases between. The CDR3 protein is CASSASGVGWGYTF. The CDR3, as DNA: TGTGCCAGCAGCGCTTCAGGGGTCGGGTGGGGCTACACCTTC.

The rearrangement links TRBV6-5 to TRBJ2-3; D remains unclear. Trimming took 4 bases from V and 9 from J, leaving 11 bases between them. The CDR3 covers 12 residues. The V gene's germline CDR1 is MNHEY and CDR2 SVGAGI. The CDR3 reads CASSSTTATQYF. The CDR3 DNA follows: TGTGCCAGCAGTTCCACAACCGCAACGCAGTATTTT.

J is TRBJ2-6 and V is TRBV27; D gene ambiguous. The germline gives CDR1 MNHEY, CDR2 SMNVEV (reference sequence). V dropped 3 bases and J dropped 0 bases, with 3 bases sitting between them. This CDR3 has 14 residues. The CDR3 here is CASSFVSGANVLTF. CDR3 nucleotide sequence: TGTGCCAGCAGTTTCGTCTCTGGGGCCAACGTCCTGACTTTC.

The gene calls are TRBV7-8 and TRBJ2-5, with 8 nucleotides matching TRBD1. The junction had 6 bases not matched to a gene; V was cut back by 4 bases and J by 5 bases. The CDR3 is 14 residues long. The V gene's germline CDR1 is SGHVS and CDR2 FQNEAQ. CDR3 sequence: CASSSQTGEETQYF. CDR3 in DNA: TGTGCCAGCAGCTCACAGACAGGGGAGGAGACCCAGTACTTC.

This clone was seen only once. The germline gene is not matched at one end of the junction; a read error may be the cause. The rearrangement links TRBV5-1 to TRBJ2-3, with D maybe TRBD1 (5 bases). The CDR3 loop spans 15 amino acids. The germline V gene has CDR1 SGHRS and CDR2 YFSETQ. The CDR3 DNA reads as TGCGTCAGCAGCCCCAGACAGTCACGCACAGATACGCAGTATTTT. Amino acids: CVSSPRQSRTDTQYF.

The chain is built from TRBV7-9 and TRBJ2-3, with D maybe TRBD2 (6 bases). V gave up 5 bases and J gave up 4 bases, with 16 bases separating them. There are 15 residues in the CDR3. Per the germline V gene, CDR1 is SEHNR and CDR2 is FQNEAQ (reference sequence). The chain's CDR3 is CASSPWQGGPDTQYF. The CDR3 nucleotides are TGTGCCAGCAGCCCCTGGCAGGGAGGTCCAGATACGCAGTATTTT.

The CDR3 protein is CASSYGFQGDTEAFF. CDR3 in DNA: TGTGCCAGCAGTTACGGGTTTCAGGGGGACACTGAAGCTTTCTTT. The chain links TRBV6-5 to TRBJ1-1; 7 nucleotides align to TRBD1. Germline CDR1 MNHEY, CDR2 SVGAGI. The CDR3 has 15 residues. After removal of 2 bases from V and 3 bases from J, the junction contained 6 bases not matched to a gene.

V is TRBV7-9 and J is TRBJ2-3; 10 bases are a match to TRBD2. Germline-derived CDR1 and CDR2 are SEHNR and FQNEAQ (reference sequence). This CDR3 is built from 16 residues. V dropped 5 bases and J dropped 6; count of bases not matched to a gene: 11. DNA of the CDR3: TGTGCCAGCAGCCCCCTAGCGGGAGCCCCCGCGGATACGCAGTATTTT. Its protein product is CASSPLAGAPADTQYF.

The chain links TRBV11-3 to TRBJ2-7, with D perhaps TRBD2 (5 bases). Germline CDR1 is SGHNT and CDR2 is YENEEA. Trimming stripped 5 bases from V and 0 bases from J, with 14 bases between. CDR3 length equals 15 residues. The CDR3, as DNA: TGTGCCAGCAGCCACGAGGACGGAGGCTCCTACGAGCAGTACTTC. It translates to CASSHEDGGSYEQYF.

The chain has TRBV4-1 and TRBJ1-6, with 10 bases aligning to TRBD1. CDR3 length equals 17 residues. The germline V gene has CDR1 MGHRA and CDR2 YSYEKL. V dropped 4 bases and J dropped 6; count of bases not matched to a gene: 9. The CDR3 nucleotides read TGCGCCAGCAGCCCCCGACAGGGGGCGGATTCTAATTCACCCCTCCACTTT. Amino acids: CASSPRQGADSNSPLHF.

This clone was seen only once. A junction boundary mismatches the germline segment, possibly from a read error. V is TRBV6-7 and J is TRBJ2-1; the D is unclear. TRBV6-7 is given ORF status, its function remaining uncertain. The CDR3 consists of 14 residues. CDR3 protein: CASSDSAEANEQFF. For the CDR3, the DNA is TGTGCCAGCAGTGACTCGGCGGAAGCCAATGAGCAGTTCTTC.

The V call is TRBV2, the J call TRBJ1-2, with D tentatively TRBD1 (5 bases). This CDR3 comprises 14 residues. V lost 6 bases and J 2 bases, leaving 13 bases between the germline ends. CDR1 is SNHLY and CDR2 is FYNNEI in the germline V gene. The CDR3 reads CASRREGSNYGYTF. In nucleotides, the CDR3 is TGTGCCAGCAGAAGGGAGGGGTCCAACTATGGCTACACCTTC. The complete variable domain, with remaining parts taken from reference TRBV2 and TRBJ1-2, reads EPEVTQTPSHQVTQMGQEVILRCVPISNHLYFYWYRQILGQKVEFLVSFYNNEISEKSEIFDDQFSVERPDGSNFTLKIRSTKLEDSAMYFCASRREGSNYGYTFGSGTRLTVV.

The V gene is TRBV5-4, the J gene TRBJ2-7; 9 bases agree with TRBD1. Germline-derived CDR1 and CDR2 are SGHNT and YYREEE (reference sequence). The trim removed 4 bases at V and 6 bases at J, leaving 8 bases unmatched. This CDR3 spans 14 amino acids. CDR3 loop: CASSHRDRVLEQYF. The CDR3 DNA follows: TGTGCCAGCAGCCACCGGGACAGGGTCCTCGAGCAGTACTTC.

The chain combines TRBV11-2 with TRBJ1-2; D might be TRBD1 (6 bases). The CDR3 length is 16 residues. Germline CDR1 SGHAT, CDR2 FQNNGV. V was pared by 2 bases and J by 6 bases, with 19 bases between. The CDR3 coding sequence is TGTGCCAGCAGCTTAACCCGCCGGGGGGCAGGGGATGGCTACACCTTC. Translating it yields CASSLTRRGAGDGYTF.

This chain links TRBV29-1 with TRBJ2-1; perhaps TRBD2 as D (6 bases). This CDR3 region has 17 residues. Germline loops: CDR1 SQVTM, CDR2 ANQGSEA. Between the trimmed V and J ends, which lost 2 bases and 7 bases, there was a span of 24 bases. The DNA of the CDR3 is TGCAGCGTTGAATTGCGGGAATATTTTTCGGGGGAGAATGAGCAGTTCTTC. As protein: CSVELREYFSGENEQFF.

The V call is TRBV6-5, the J call TRBJ1-1; D is ambiguous. Germline V gene sequence: CDR1 MNHEY, CDR2 SVGAGI. The CDR3 is 15 amino acids. The V gene lost 0 bases and the J gene lost 2 bases, with 10 bases spanning the gap. The chain's CDR3 is CASSYSRTVNTEAFF. In DNA form, the CDR3 reads TGTGCCAGCAGTTACTCGAGAACCGTCAACACTGAAGCTTTCTTT.

This rearrangement joins TRBV10-1 to TRBJ2-1, with D perhaps matching TRBD2 (7 bases). Germline values: CDR1 WNHNN, CDR2 SYGVQD (reference sequence). V lost 5 bases and J lost 5, with 13 bases in between. The CDR3 has 14 residues. The chain's CDR3 is CASSIGGEHNEQFF. Written as DNA, the CDR3 is TGCGCCAGCAGTATAGGGGGGGAGCACAATGAGCAGTTCTTC.

Details on this clone: A far larger clone lies a single base away; this is likely a read error. The sample holds other DNA sequences that translate to the same CDR3. The chain links TRBV5-4 to TRBJ2-7, with 10 bases fitting TRBD1. The length of the CDR3 is 15 residues. Germline loops: CDR1 SGHNT, CDR2 YYREEE (reference sequence). J gave up 4 bases and V 4 bases, and 8 bases lay outside the gene matches. CDR3 nucleotide sequence: TGTGCCAGCAGCCCTGGACAGGGGGAAGGGTACGAGCAGTACTTC. Translating it yields CASSPGQGEGYEQYF.

The CDR3 is CASSYNGVGYEQYF. The CDR3, as DNA: TGTGCCAGCAGTTACAACGGGGTAGGGTACGAGCAGTACTTC. This chain uses TRBV27 with TRBJ2-7; perhaps TRBD2 as D (5 bases). This CDR3 region has 14 residues. V lost 4 bases to trimming and J lost 4 bases, with 14 bases between them. CDR1 is MNHEY, CDR2 SMNVEV, per germline (reference sequence).